This T cell receptor beta chain was sequenced in a study of Graves' ophthalmopathy and Graves' hyperthyroidism. This clonotype was recorded a few times. Its cognate antigen is unknown. The authors amplified TCR beta CDR3 regions, and they did so from RNA transcripts for repertoire sequencing. In the first round, RT-PCR was carried out with HTBI primers, and a multiplex PCR formed the second round. From the multiplex PCR reads, TCRdb called clonotypes with MiXCR, one entry per CDR3 protein. This sample has about 740,000 distinct CDR3 sequences, with approximately 40% found just once. Thyroid ultrasound, orbital computed tomography, TRAb, serum thyroxine and clinical symptoms formed the basis of diagnosis. CDR3 length: 14 residues. Germline loops: CDR1 LGHNA, CDR2 YNFKEQ. The trim removed 1 base at V and 11 bases at J, leaving 8 bases unmatched. Study-wide results and limits: Most expanded clonotypes from thyroid (those above 0.001 frequency) were also found in blood.

The sequence was obtained from an adult man with Graves' ophthalmopathy. The material sequenced was peripheral blood. The chain is built from TRBV4-2 and TRBJ2-5; the match to TRBD2 covers 9 bases. The CDR3 sequence: CASSQGREGVEQYF. DNA for the CDR3: TGTGCCAGCAGCCAAGGGCGGGAGGGAGTGGAGCAGTACTTC.